This T cell receptor (beta chain) was observed in a study of blood T cell repertoires in COVID-19. Study information: Spain, Italy and the United States supplied samples that represented acute and convalescent COVID-19.

Seattle-derived patients entered the study during active infection and were followed longitudinally. Authors' analysis steps: For nucleated cells, counts were estimated from reference gene primer amplification. Generated by immunoSEQ multiplex PCR, the TCRdb table keeps only in-frame clones and is missing some. V and J calls and clone size are those listed in that table; D and trimming were worked out from the DNA. Among 250,000 to 350,000 clones listed, roughly 83% were seen once. Trimming left V 4 bases short and J 2 bases short, with 8 bases between. Germline CDR1 and CDR2: KGHSH and LQKENI. This CDR3 contains 13 residues.

The J gene is TRBJ1-1, the V gene TRBV18; possibly TRBD1 for D (6 bases). The receptor's source is a human donor with COVID-19, enrolled during active disease. The donor label of this sample is uncertain. Specimen: peripheral blood. The CDR3 sequence is CASSRTANTEAFF. For the CDR3, the DNA is TGTGCCAGCTCACGGACAGCTAACACTGAAGCTTTCTTT. The whole variable domain, remainder taken from reference TRBV18 and TRBJ1-1, is NAGVMQNPRHLVRRRGQEARLRCSPMKGHSHVYWYRQLPEEGLKFMVYLQKENIIDESGMPKERFSAEFPKEGPSILRIQQVVRGDSAAYFCASSRTANTEAFFGQGTRLTVV.